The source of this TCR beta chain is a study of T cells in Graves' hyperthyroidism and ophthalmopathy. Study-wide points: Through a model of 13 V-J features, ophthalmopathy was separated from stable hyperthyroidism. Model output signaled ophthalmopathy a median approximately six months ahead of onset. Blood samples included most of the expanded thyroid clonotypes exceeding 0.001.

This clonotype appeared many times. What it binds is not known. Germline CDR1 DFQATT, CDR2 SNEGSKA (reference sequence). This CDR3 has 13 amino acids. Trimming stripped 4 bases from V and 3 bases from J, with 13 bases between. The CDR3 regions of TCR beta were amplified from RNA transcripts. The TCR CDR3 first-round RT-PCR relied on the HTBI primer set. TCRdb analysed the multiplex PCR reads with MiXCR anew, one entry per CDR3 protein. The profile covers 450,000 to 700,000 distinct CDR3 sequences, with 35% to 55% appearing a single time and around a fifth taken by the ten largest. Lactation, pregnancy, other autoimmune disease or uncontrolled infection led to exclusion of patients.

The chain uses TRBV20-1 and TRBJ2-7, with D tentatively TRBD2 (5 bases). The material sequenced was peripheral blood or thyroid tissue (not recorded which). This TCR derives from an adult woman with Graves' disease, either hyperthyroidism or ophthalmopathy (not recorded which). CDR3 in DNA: TGCAGTGCTAAGGACTCCGCTTACTACGAGCAGTACTTC. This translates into CSAKDSAYYEQYF.